This TCR beta chain was profiled in a study of blood T cell repertoires in COVID-19. Study details: Sites in the United States, Italy and Spain provided acute and convalescent COVID-19 samples. PBMCs, B-cell-depleted T cells, or T cells provided the cDNA or gDNA that made up the material.

Germline CDR1 reads LGHDT; CDR2 reads YNNKEL (reference sequence). The CDR3 covers 15 residues. Losses at the gene ends were 4 bases for V and 7 bases for J; bases not matched to a gene: 9. Methods used by the authors: Amplification from reference gene primers served as the basis for estimated nucleated cell counts. Generated by immunoSEQ multiplex PCR, the TCRdb table keeps only in-frame clones and is missing some. The DNA gave D and trimming, while V, J and clone size come from that table. The data show about 270,000 clones, about 89% seen once. V gene TRBV3-1 (or the pseudogene TRBV3-2) combines with J gene TRBJ1-5, with 8 bases aligning to TRBD1. This sequence was found in a man aged 40-49 years with active or convalescent COVID-19. Input material: peripheral blood. DNA of the CDR3: TGTGCCAGCAGCCTAGGGACAGGAAGAGGACAGCCCCAGCATTTT. Translation: CASSLGTGRGQPQHF.